This T cell receptor (beta chain) was identified in a study of blood T cell repertoires in COVID-19. About the study: Acute and convalescent COVID-19 specimens originated in the United States, Italy and Spain. Nucleic acid was either cDNA or gDNA, and it came from T cells, B-cell-depleted T cells, or PBMCs.

V was clipped by 3 bases and J by 8 bases, with 10 bases between them. The CDR3 length is 13 residues. In the original analysis: Using reference gene primer amplification, nucleated cell counts were estimated. Only in-frame clones appear in the TCRdb table, and some are missing; sequencing was by immunoSEQ multiplex PCR. The DNA gave D and trimming, while V, J and clone size come from that table. The table includes 91,000 or so clones, about four fifths detected once. The chain has TRBV23-1 and TRBJ1-4; D may be TRBD1 (5 bases). TRBV23-1 is given ORF status, its function remaining uncertain. This clonotype was sampled from a man aged 45-65 years with active or convalescent COVID-19. The sample consisted of peripheral blood. The CDR3 DNA follows: TGCGCCAGCAGTCACCGGGGGAGCGAAAAACTGTTTTTT. It encodes CASSHRGSEKLFF.